This T cell receptor beta chain was identified during a study of blood T cell repertoires in COVID-19. Overall study context: Sources were T cells, B-cell-depleted T cells, or PBMCs; the material itself was cDNA or gDNA.

Germline V gives CDR1 MNHEY, CDR2 SMNVEV (reference sequence). The CDR3 extends over 13 amino acids. V lost 6 bases to trimming and J lost 2 bases, with 10 bases between them. Sequenced by immunoSEQ multiplex PCR; TCRdb stores in-frame clones only, minus some. The sample includes about 160,000 clones, around four fifths of them seen just once. This clone was seen ten or more times. This chain joins TRBV27 and TRBJ2-5; no firm D call. The material sequenced was peripheral blood. The receptor was derived from a woman older than 75 with acute or convalescent COVID-19. CDR3 region: CASRRSRQETQYF. In DNA, the CDR3 is TGTGCCAGCAGACGTAGCCGACAAGAGACCCAGTACTTC.